A selection of T cell receptor beta chains follows, all from one sample in a study of shared clonotypes between healthy human individuals. The assay was immunoSEQ multiplex PCR, and TCRdb's table has in-frame clones only and misses some. Of about 2 million clones in the sample, 85% to 95% are singletons; the top ten hold 0.13%. Sequenced material: naive CD4+ T cells sorted from blood. The receptor source for this set is a man younger than 35 in good health. Both conserved end residues are part of each CDR3. A D gene is named only where the DNA matches it firmly.

d_gene: -
v_gene: TRBV5-1
j_gene: TRBJ2-5
CDR3aa: CASSRAQETQYF
CDR3nt: TGCGCCAGCTCCAGGGCTCAAGAGACCCAGTACTTC

d_gene: -
v_gene: TRBV30
j_gene: TRBJ2-7
CDR3aa: CAWSSPTVGTWTKYF
CDR3nt: TGTGCCTGGAGTTCTCCCACGGTGGGGACCTGGACTAAGTACTTC

d_gene: TRBD1
v_gene: TRBV6-1
j_gene: TRBJ2-7
CDR3aa: CASTFLGQGLYEQYF
CDR3nt: TGTGCCAGCACCTTCCTGGGACAGGGGTTGTACGAGCAGTACTTC

d_gene: -
v_gene: TRBV30
j_gene: TRBJ1-2
CDR3aa: CAWSETMGGRDGYTF
CDR3nt: TGTGCCTGGAGTGAAACGATGGGGGGCCGGGATGGCTACACCTTC

d_gene: TRBD2
v_gene: TRBV6-5
j_gene: TRBJ2-1
CDR3aa: CASSLAGYTSYNEQFF
CDR3nt: TGTGCCAGCAGTTTAGCGGGGTACACCTCCTACAATGAGCAGTTCTTC

d_gene: TRBD1
v_gene: TRBV7-9
j_gene: TRBJ1-1
CDR3aa: CASRPTGVGTEAFF
CDR3nt: TGTGCCAGCAGACCGACAGGGGTGGGTACTGAAGCTTTCTTT

d_gene: -
v_gene: TRBV5-1
j_gene: TRBJ1-1
CDR3aa: CASRADTEGAFF
CDR3nt: TGCGCCAGCAGAGCGGACACCGAGGGGGCTTTCTTT

d_gene: -
v_gene: TRBV29-1
j_gene: TRBJ1-3
CDR3aa: CSVVFGSTIYF
CDR3nt: TGCAGCGTTGTTTTTGGCAGCACCATATATTTT

d_gene: -
v_gene: TRBV7-9
j_gene: TRBJ2-4
CDR3aa: CASSLVGVLAKNIQYF
CDR3nt: TGTGCCAGCAGCTTAGTAGGGGTGTTAGCCAAAAACATTCAGTACTTC

d_gene: -
v_gene: TRBV30
j_gene: TRBJ2-1
CDR3aa: CAWSVRRGPSNEQFF
CDR3nt: TGTGCCTGGAGTGTACGCCGGGGACCCTCCAATGAGCAGTTCTTC

d_gene: TRBD1
v_gene: TRBV27
j_gene: TRBJ2-7
CDR3aa: CASSLGGTGTYEQYF
CDR3nt: TGTGCCAGCAGTTTAGGAGGGACAGGGACCTACGAGCAGTACTTC